The 24 T cell receptor beta chains reported below all come from one sample, sequenced in a study of beta chain features in type 1 diabetes. Study observations and caveats: Type 1 diabetes patients had moderately but significantly shorter TCRB CDR3s in all four CD4+ subsets.

The antigens for these receptors are not known. Expressed TCRB transcripts got sequenced, as all isolated RNA was reverse transcribed. Profiling relied on immunoSEQ multiplex PCR, and the TCRdb table lists in-frame clones only, not all of them. The profile shows a few hundred thousand clones, under 20% of them singletons. The sequenced sample consisted of naive CD4+ T cells from blood. Every receptor here comes from a man aged 30-40 years with type 1 diabetes.

This clone was seen more than once but under ten times. The CDR3 nucleotides are TGTGCCAGTGGGACAGACTCCTACAATGAGCAGTTCTTC. Translating it yields CASGTDSYNEQFF. The rearrangement uses TRBV19 and TRBJ2-1; 7 bases map to TRBD1. The CDR3 contains 13 residues. The trim removed 8 bases at V and 0 bases at J, leaving 1 base unmatched. Per the germline V gene, CDR1 is LNHDA and CDR2 is SQIVND (reference sequence).

This clone was detected only a few times. Distinct nucleotide sequences in the sample also encode this CDR3. The V call is TRBV7-9, the J call TRBJ1-1; no firm D call. V was shortened by 3 bases and J by 1 base, with 3 bases between the two germline ends. CDR1 and CDR2 (germline): SEHNR, FQNEAQ (reference sequence). This CDR3 spans 12 amino acids. The CDR3 DNA reads TGTGCCAGCAGCTTGTGGAACACTGAAGCTTTCTTT. Translated, it gives CASSLWNTEAFF.

The chain joins TRBV6-5 to TRBJ2-1; D uncertain. The CDR3 loop spans 14 amino acids. In germline, CDR1 is MNHEY, CDR2 SVGAGI. V was clipped by 0 bases and J by 6 bases, with 9 bases between them. Here the CDR3 DNA reads TGTGCCAGCAGTTACTCGTCTTGGGGCAATGAGCAGTTCTTC. It yields the protein CASSYSSWGNEQFF.

The V and J genes are TRBV11-2 and TRBJ2-4; D ambiguous. CDR1 is SGHAT and CDR2 is FQNNGV in the germline V gene. This CDR3 is 13 amino acids long. V lost 4 bases and J 0 bases, leaving 4 bases between the germline ends. The CDR3 DNA reads as TGTGCCAGCAGCTCTTTAGCCAAAAACATTCAGTACTTC. This codes for CASSSLAKNIQYF.

This rearrangement joins TRBV28 to TRBJ1-5; D gene unclear. The germline CDR1 and CDR2 sequences are MDHEN and SYDVKM. This CDR3 is built from 13 residues. V shed 2 bases and J shed 1 base, with 3 bases lying between them. CDR3 bases: TGTGCCAGCAGTTTAGGGAGCAATCAGCCCCAGCATTTT. As protein: CASSLGSNQPQHF.

The chain employs TRBV9 and TRBJ2-3, with 7 positions matching TRBD2. There are 14 residues in the CDR3. Germline values: CDR1 SGDLS, CDR2 YYNGEE. V lost 4 bases, J lost 6 bases, and 8 bases stayed unmatched. The CDR3 DNA sequence: TGTGCCAGCAGCCCGCGGACTAGTGCCGATACGCAGTATTTT. Translation: CASSPRTSADTQYF.

This clone has more than one count but fewer than ten. This chain uses TRBV5-4 with TRBJ2-5; 7 bases map to TRBD2. The germline gives CDR1 SGHNT, CDR2 YYREEE (reference sequence). The CDR3 consists of 14 residues. The J segment lost 1 base and the V segment lost 0 bases, leaving 0 bases of the junction unmatched. This CDR3 is CASSLGLAQETQYF. CDR3 DNA sequence: TGTGCCAGCAGCTTGGGACTAGCCCAAGAGACCCAGTACTTC.

The rearrangement joins TRBV4-2 to TRBJ1-2, with TRBD1 as a possible D gene (5 bases). Germline V CDR1 and CDR2: LGHNA, YNFKEQ. V lost 6 bases and J 4 bases, leaving 15 bases between the germline ends. This CDR3 has 14 residues. For the CDR3, the DNA is TGTGCCAGCAGGCCGGGGGAAGAGGGCTATGGCTACACCTTC. Its translation is CASRPGEEGYGYTF.

The sample holds a few counts of this clone. The rearrangement joins TRBV21-1 to TRBJ2-1. TRBV21-1 is labeled a pseudogene. CDR3 length: 12 residues. CDR3 sequence reads: CASSRSYNEQFF. CDR3 coding DNA: TGTGCCAGCAGCAGATCCTACAATGAGCAGTTCTTC.

In this sample, this clone turned up a few times. This chain joins TRBV29-1 and TRBJ1-1, with D possibly matching TRBD1 (6 bases). Germline values: CDR1 SQVTM, CDR2 ANQGSEA. Trimming shortened V by 5 bases and J by 1 base, and 11 bases separated the two germline ends. There are 13 residues in the CDR3. The CDR3 bases are TGCAGCGTTCAAGGGGGATCGAACACTGAAGCTTTCTTT. Protein product: CSVQGGSNTEAFF.

This clone was seen a few times. The chain carries TRBV29-1 and TRBJ2-2; 7 bases line up with TRBD2. J was trimmed by 7 bases and V by 4 bases; bases with no gene match: 12. The CDR3 is made up of 15 amino acids. Per germline, CDR1 SQVTM and CDR2 ANQGSEA. CDR3 protein: CSVVVGTSVGGELFF. CDR3 nucleotide sequence: TGCAGCGTTGTTGTTGGAACTAGCGTGGGCGGGGAGCTGTTTTTT.

The chain is built from TRBV19 and TRBJ2-4; possible D gene TRBD1, 6 bases. Germline values: CDR1 LNHDA, CDR2 SQIVND (reference sequence). There are 13 residues in the CDR3. Trimming stripped 7 bases from V and 6 bases from J, with 13 bases between. CDR3 bases: TGTGCCAGTACCCCGGGACACGGAAACATTCAGTACTTC. Residues: CASTPGHGNIQYF.

Note on this clone: This sample also contains other DNA sequences that code for the same CDR3. The chain carries TRBV10-3 and TRBJ2-1; a weak D match, TRBD1 (6 bases). This CDR3 region has 12 residues. Germline values: CDR1 ENHRY, CDR2 SYGVKD. Trimming left V 6 bases short and J 7 bases short, with 10 bases between. The CDR3 sequence: CAISDQGNEQFF. In DNA form, the CDR3 reads TGTGCCATCAGCGACCAGGGGAATGAGCAGTTCTTC.

This clone was picked up a small number of times. The V and J genes are TRBV18 and TRBJ2-3, with D unresolved. Per germline, CDR1 KGHSH and CDR2 LQKENI. V was cut by 3 bases and J by 3 bases, with 7 bases left in between. The CDR3 runs to 13 residues. Written as DNA, the CDR3 is TGTGCCAGCTCACCCGGATTGACAGATACGCAGTATTTT. Translation gives CASSPGLTDTQYF.

A few counts support this clone. The chain joins TRBV30 to TRBJ2-1, with 11 positions matching TRBD2. The CDR3 extends over 13 amino acids. The J segment lost 5 bases and the V segment lost 5 bases, leaving 2 bases of the junction unmatched. CDR1 and CDR2 (germline): GTSNPN, SVGIG (reference sequence). This CDR3 reads CAWGTSGHNEQFF. DNA of the CDR3: TGTGCCTGGGGGACTAGCGGTCACAATGAGCAGTTCTTC.

This clone showed up just a few times. The chain joins TRBV7-9 to TRBJ1-5, with TRBD1 as a possible D gene (5 bases). V was pared by 0 bases and J by 4 bases, with 7 bases between. Germline V gene sequence: CDR1 SEHNR, CDR2 FQNEAQ (reference sequence). The CDR3 spans 14 residues. CDR3 sequence reads: CASSLAGRNQPQHF. CDR3 DNA: TGTGCCAGCAGCTTAGCGGGGCGTAATCAGCCCCAGCATTTT.

The chain joins TRBV2 to TRBJ2-1; 8 bases agree with TRBD2. V shed 3 bases, J shed 12 bases, and the junction held 7 bases outside the gene matches. The CDR3 has 13 residues. Germline CDR1 SNHLY, CDR2 FYNNEI. CDR3 DNA: TGTGCCAGCAGTGACCCGGGAGGGTGGGTGCAGTTCTTC. It is translated as CASSDPGGWVQFF.

The rearrangement joins TRBV5-1 to TRBJ2-1; D perhaps matches TRBD2 (6 bases). From germline, CDR1 is SGHRS and CDR2 YFSETQ. Trimming left V 2 bases short and J 6 bases short, with 12 bases between. The CDR3 sequence is 14 residues long. The CDR3: CASSFRAGTNEQFF. CDR3 nucleotides: TGCGCCAGCAGCTTTCGGGCGGGAACCAATGAGCAGTTCTTC.

V gene TRBV25-1 combines with J gene TRBJ1-5, with 9 positions matching TRBD1. Germline V gene data show CDR1 as MGHDK and CDR2 as SYGVNS. The CDR3 extends over 15 amino acids. Trimming removed 3 bases from V and 6 bases from J; junction bases left unmatched: 6. CDR3 sequence (DNA): TGTGCCAGCAGTGACCGACAGGGGGAGGCTCAGCCCCAGCATTTT. Amino acid sequence: CASSDRQGEAQPQHF.

CDR3 nucleotide sequence: TGTGCCAGCCTCATAAACACTGAAGCTTTCTTT. Protein: CASLINTEAFF. The chain links TRBV2 to TRBJ1-1, with no clear D. Trimming took 8 bases from V and 2 from J, leaving 6 bases between them. This CDR3 is built from 11 residues. Looked up from germline, CDR1 is SNHLY and CDR2 is FYNNEI.

V and J are TRBV14 and TRBJ2-7; weak D call: TRBD2 (5 bases). CDR1 is SGHDN and CDR2 is FVKESK in the germline V gene. Between the trimmed V and J ends, which lost 4 bases and 7 bases, there was a span of 14 bases. The CDR3 extends over 13 amino acids. CDR3 DNA sequence: TGTGCCAGCAGCCCTAGGCTAGCTGGGGAGCAGTACTTC. Its translation is CASSPRLAGEQYF.

This clone has just a few counts. V usage is TRBV7-8 and J usage is TRBJ2-2, with TRBD2 identical over 10 bases. This CDR3 has 18 amino acids. The germline V gene has CDR1 SGHVS and CDR2 FQNEAQ. V dropped 0 bases and J dropped 4; count of bases not matched to a gene: 8. The CDR3 region is CASSLAPSGRSGTGELFF. CDR3 bases: TGTGCCAGCAGCTTAGCTCCTAGCGGGAGATCGGGCACCGGGGAGCTGTTTTTT.

This clone has just a few counts. The CDR3 here is CASSLANTIYF. In nucleotides, the CDR3 is TGTGCCAGCAGCCTAGCCAACACCATATATTTT. This rearrangement joins TRBV14 to TRBJ1-3, with D hard to call. In germline, CDR1 is SGHDN, CDR2 FVKESK. The CDR3 totals 11 residues. V dropped 4 bases and J dropped 7 bases, with 5 bases sitting between them.

This clone was counted only a few times. This same CDR3 is encoded by further DNA sequences in the sample. The chain combines TRBV18 with TRBJ2-5, with TRBD2 matching over 9 bases. Trimming cost V 0 bases and J 4 bases; bases outside gene matches: 0. This CDR3 spans 14 amino acids. Germline V gene lookup returns CDR1 KGHSH and CDR2 LQKENI. DNA of the CDR3: TGTGCCAGCTCACCACCTAGCGGGGGAGAGACCCAGTACTTC. Amino acids: CASSPPSGGETQYF.